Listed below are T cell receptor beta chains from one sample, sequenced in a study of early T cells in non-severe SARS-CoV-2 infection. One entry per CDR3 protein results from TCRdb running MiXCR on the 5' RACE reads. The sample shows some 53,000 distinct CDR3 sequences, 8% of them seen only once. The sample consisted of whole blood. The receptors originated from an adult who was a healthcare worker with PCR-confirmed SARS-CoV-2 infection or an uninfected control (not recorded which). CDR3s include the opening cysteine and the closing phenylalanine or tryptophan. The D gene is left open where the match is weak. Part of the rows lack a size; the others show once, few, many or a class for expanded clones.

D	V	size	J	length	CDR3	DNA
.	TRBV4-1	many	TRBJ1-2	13	CASSQDGRYGYTF	TGCGCCAGCAGCCAAGATGGGAGATATGGCTACACCTTC
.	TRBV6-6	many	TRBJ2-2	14	CASVLARNTGELFF	TGTGCCAGTGTCCTAGCGAGGAACACCGGGGAGCTGTTTTTT
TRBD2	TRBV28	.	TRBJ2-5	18	CASSSRLVGLAMQETQYF	TGTGCCAGCAGCTCCCGTTTAGTTGGACTAGCGATGCAAGAGACCCAGTACTTC
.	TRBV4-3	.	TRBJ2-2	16	CASSQGAGFNTGELFF	TGCGCCAGCAGCCAAGGGGCAGGGTTTAACACCGGGGAGCTGTTTTTT
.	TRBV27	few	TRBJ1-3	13	CASRRSSGNTIYF	TGTGCCAGCAGACGCAGCTCTGGAAACACCATATATTTT
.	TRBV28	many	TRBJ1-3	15	CASSLGLNSGNTIYF	TGTGCCAGCAGTTTAGGGCTGAACTCTGGAAACACCATATATTTT
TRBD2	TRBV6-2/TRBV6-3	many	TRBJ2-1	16	CASSANRLAGGNEQFF	TGTGCCAGCAGCGCTAATAGACTAGCGGGAGGCAATGAGCAGTTCTTC
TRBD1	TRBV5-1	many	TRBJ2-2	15	CASKPGTENTGELFF	TGCGCCAGCAAACCAGGGACAGAAAACACCGGGGAGCTGTTTTTT
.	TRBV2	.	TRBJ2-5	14	CASSDPLRRETQYF	TGTGCCAGCAGTGATCCACTCCGAAGGGAGACCCAGTACTTC
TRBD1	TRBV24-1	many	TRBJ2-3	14	CARPGQGRPDTQYF	TGTGCCAGACCTGGACAGGGGCGGCCAGATACGCAGTATTTT
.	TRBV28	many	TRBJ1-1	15	CASSSLTGPNTEAFF	TGTGCCAGCAGTTCCCTGACAGGTCCTAACACTGAAGCTTTCTTT
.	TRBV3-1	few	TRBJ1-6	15	CASSQVGGSGSPLHF	TGTGCCAGCAGCCAAGTGGGTGGCTCGGGTTCACCCCTCCACTTT
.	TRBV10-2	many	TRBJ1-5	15	CASSELLGAYQPQHF	TGCGCCAGCAGTGAGTTGTTGGGGGCTTATCAGCCCCAGCATTTT
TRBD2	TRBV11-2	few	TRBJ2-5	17	CASSLTRGGDQRETQYF	TGTGCCAGCAGCTTAACGCGGGGAGGGGATCAGAGGGAGACCCAGTACTTC
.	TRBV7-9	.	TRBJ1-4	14	CASSLGDVNEKLFF	TGTGCCAGCAGCTTGGGGGATGTTAATGAAAAACTGTTTTTT
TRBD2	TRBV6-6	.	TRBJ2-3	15	CASSHGAGGYDTQYF	TGTGCCAGCAGCCACGGAGCGGGAGGATACGATACGCAGTATTTT
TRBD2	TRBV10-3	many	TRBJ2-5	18	CAISESAASGGVQETQYF	TGTGCCATCAGTGAGTCGGCGGCTAGCGGGGGGGTCCAAGAGACCCAGTACTTC
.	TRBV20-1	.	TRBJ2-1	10	CSANRDEQFF	TGCAGTGCCAATCGGGATGAGCAGTTCTTC
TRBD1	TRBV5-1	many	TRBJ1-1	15	CASSLGTGSNTEAFF	TGCGCCAGCAGCTTGGGGACAGGGAGCAACACTGAAGCTTTCTTT
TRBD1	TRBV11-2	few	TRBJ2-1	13	CASSPTGADEQFF	TGTGCCAGCAGCCCGACAGGGGCCGATGAGCAGTTCTTC
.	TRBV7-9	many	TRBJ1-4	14	CASSFGTGNEKLFF	TGTGCCAGCAGCTTCGGGACGGGTAATGAAAAACTGTTTTTT
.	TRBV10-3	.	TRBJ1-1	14	CAISESPGGTEAFF	TGTGCCATCAGTGAGTCTCCGGGGGGCACTGAAGCTTTCTTT
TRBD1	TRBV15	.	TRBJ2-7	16	CATSRGTGTGAYEQYF	TGTGCCACCAGCAGAGGAACCGGGACAGGGGCCTACGAGCAGTACTTC
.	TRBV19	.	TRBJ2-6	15	CASSPTLFGANVLTF	TGTGCCAGTAGTCCCACTCTGTTCGGGGCCAACGTCCTGACTTTC
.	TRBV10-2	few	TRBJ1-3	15	CASRMGRHSGNTIYF	TGCGCCAGCAGAATGGGACGCCACTCTGGAAACACCATATATTTT
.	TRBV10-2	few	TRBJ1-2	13	CASTGGVDIGYTF	TGCGCCAGCACCGGTGGGGTGGATATTGGCTACACCTTC
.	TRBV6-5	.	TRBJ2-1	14	CASSFGESYNEQFF	TGTGCCAGCAGTTTTGGGGAATCCTACAATGAGCAGTTCTTC
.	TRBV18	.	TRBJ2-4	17	CASSPRRDGTGRNIQYF	TGTGCCAGCTCACCTCGCCGGGACGGAACAGGGCGAAACATTCAGTACTTC
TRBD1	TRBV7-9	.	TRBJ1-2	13	CASSLGQGSGYTF	TGTGCCAGCAGCCTCGGACAGGGTAGCGGCTACACCTTC
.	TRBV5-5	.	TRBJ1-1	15	CASSLTLPGGAEAFF	TGTGCCAGCAGCTTGACCCTCCCGGGAGGTGCTGAAGCTTTCTTT
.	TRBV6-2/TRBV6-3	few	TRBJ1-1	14	CASSYPPKNTEAFF	TGTGCCAGCAGTTACCCGCCGAAGAACACTGAAGCTTTCTTT
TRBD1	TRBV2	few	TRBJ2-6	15	CASSAQGTGANVLTF	TGTGCCAGCAGCGCACAGGGGACTGGGGCCAACGTCCTGACTTTC
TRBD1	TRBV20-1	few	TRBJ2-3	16	CSARDPNRGHVDTQYF	TGCAGTGCTAGAGATCCGAACAGGGGGCATGTAGATACGCAGTATTTT
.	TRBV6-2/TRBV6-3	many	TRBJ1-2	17	CASSYRGDSLGNYGYTF	TGTGCCAGCAGTTACAGAGGAGATTCCCTCGGTAACTATGGCTACACCTTC
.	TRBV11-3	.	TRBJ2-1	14	CASTQRETYNEQFF	TGTGCCAGCACCCAGCGAGAAACCTACAATGAGCAGTTCTTC
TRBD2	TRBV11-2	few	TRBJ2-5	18	CASSLGTSGGPQRETQYF	TGTGCCAGCAGCTTAGGGACTAGCGGGGGACCACAGCGAGAGACCCAGTACTTC
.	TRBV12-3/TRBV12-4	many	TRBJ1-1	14	CASSFVAEGTEAFF	TGTGCCAGCAGTTTTGTAGCAGAAGGCACTGAAGCTTTCTTT
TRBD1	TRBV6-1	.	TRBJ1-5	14	CASSSGTDNQPQHF	TGTGCCAGCAGTTCCGGGACAGACAATCAGCCCCAGCATTTT
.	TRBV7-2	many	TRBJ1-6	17	CASSLIAGTAPNSPLHF	TGTGCCAGCAGCTTAATTGCCGGGACCGCTCCCAATTCACCCCTCCACTTT
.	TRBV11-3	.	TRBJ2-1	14	CASSAGTNYNEQFF	TGTGCCAGCAGCGCCGGGACGAACTACAATGAGCAGTTCTTC
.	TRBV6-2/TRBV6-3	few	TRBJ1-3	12	CASSGSGNTIYF	TGTGCCAGCAGCGGCTCTGGAAACACCATATATTTT
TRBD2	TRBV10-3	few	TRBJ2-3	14	CASKTSGTIDTQYF	TGTGCCTCGAAGACTAGCGGGACAATCGATACGCAGTATTTT
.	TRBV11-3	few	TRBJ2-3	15	CASSLGRDALDTQYF	TGTGCCAGCAGCTTAGGAAGGGACGCTTTGGATACGCAGTATTTT
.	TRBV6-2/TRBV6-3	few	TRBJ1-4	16	CASSPPEGETNEKLFF	TGTGCCAGCAGCCCCCCCGAAGGTGAAACTAATGAAAAACTGTTTTTT
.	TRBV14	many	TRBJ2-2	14	CASRPTGNTGELFF	TGTGCCAGCAGACCGACAGGGAACACCGGGGAGCTGTTTTTT
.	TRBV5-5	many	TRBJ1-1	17	CASSLVGGWQGPPEAFF	TGTGCCAGCAGCTTGGTAGGCGGTTGGCAGGGTCCCCCTGAAGCTTTCTTT
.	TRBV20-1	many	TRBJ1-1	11	CSAMEGTEAFF	TGCAGTGCAATGGAGGGCACTGAAGCTTTCTTT
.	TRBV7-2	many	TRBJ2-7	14	CASSLGEVTYEQYF	TGTGCCAGCAGCTTAGGGGAGGTTACCTACGAGCAGTACTTC
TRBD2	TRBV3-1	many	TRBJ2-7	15	CASSQLAGSSYEQYF	TGTGCCAGCAGCCAACTAGCGGGTTCTTCCTACGAGCAGTACTTC
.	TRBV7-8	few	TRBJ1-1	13	CASSQEANTEAFF	TGTGCCAGCAGCCAAGAGGCGAACACTGAAGCTTTCTTT
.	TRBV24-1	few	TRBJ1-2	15	CATLGPSRGGYGYTF	TGTGCCACCCTCGGACCGAGTCGAGGTGGCTATGGCTACACCTTC
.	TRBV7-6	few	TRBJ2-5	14	CASSPDGGVETQYF	TGTGCCAGCAGCCCCGACGGGGGAGTAGAGACCCAGTACTTC
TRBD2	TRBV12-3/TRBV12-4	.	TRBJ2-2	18	CASSFLAGGARGTGELFF	TGTGCCAGCAGTTTTCTAGCGGGAGGAGCCCGCGGCACCGGGGAGCTGTTTTTT